Following are 15 T cell receptor beta chains from one sample sequenced in a study of regulatory T cells in long-lasting Graves disease. Time point in this sample: newly diagnosed GD, antithyroid drugs for less than 3 months. The TCR library used RNA extracted from PBMCs. Arm-PCR of CDR3 regions and iRepertoire HTBI primers were used to build TCR beta libraries. Each CDR3 protein is one row after TCRdb ran MiXCR on the multiplex PCR reads. Of some 410,000 distinct CDR3 sequences in the sample, about a sixth were seen once. This same sample was also taken into another study, of T cells in Graves' hyperthyroidism and ophthalmopathy.

The specimen was peripheral blood mononuclear cells (PBMCs), collected at new diagnosis, from a patient treated with antithyroid drugs. Source of these receptors: a woman between 25 and 40 years old with Graves disease.

The sample holds many counts of this clonotype. The V call is TRBV20-1, the J call TRBJ2-1; 8 bases align to TRBD2. The CDR3 has 15 amino acids. The V and J ends lost 3 bases and 3 bases, in that order; junction bases with no gene match: 7. Germline CDR1 DFQATT, CDR2 SNEGSKA (reference sequence). The CDR3 coding sequence is TGCAGTGCTAGCCCGTCGGCGGGAGGCTACAATGAGCAGTTCTTC. Translation gives CSASPSAGGYNEQFF.

V is TRBV6-4 and J is TRBJ1-2; 9 bases are a match to TRBD1. The CDR3 has 14 residues. Losses at the gene ends were 5 bases for V and 7 bases for J; bases not matched to a gene: 8. In germline, CDR1 is MRHNA, CDR2 SNTAGT. CDR3 DNA sequence: TGTGCCAGCAGTCTCGGACAGGGGACCGGTGGCTACACCTTC. Its protein is CASSLGQGTGGYTF.

This clonotype was seen more than once but under ten times. The genes are TRBV29-1 and TRBJ2-1; 8 bases align to TRBD1. In germline, CDR1 is SQVTM, CDR2 ANQGSEA. This CDR3 spans 15 amino acids. V gave up 2 bases and J gave up 6 bases; unmatched junction bases: 9. The CDR3 DNA reads TGCAGCGTTGAAAAGGGGGACAGGATGATCAATGAGCAGTTCTTC. It specifies CSVEKGDRMINEQFF.

This chain joins TRBV29-1 and TRBJ2-2, with 11 nucleotides matching TRBD2. Germline V gene data show CDR1 as SQVTM and CDR2 as ANQGSEA. V was clipped by 3 bases and J by 8 bases; unmatched bases: 5. The CDR3 loop spans 14 amino acids. CDR3: CSVDSGRARGELFF. CDR3 nucleotide sequence: TGCAGCGTTGATAGCGGGAGGGCCAGGGGGGAGCTGTTTTTT.

There are a few counts of this clonotype. The gene calls are TRBV20-1 and TRBJ2-1; D unclear. The germline V and J ends were trimmed by 1 base and 3 bases, with 13 bases remaining between them. Germline assignment: CDR1 DFQATT and CDR2 SNEGSKA (reference sequence). CDR3 size: 15 residues. As DNA, the CDR3 is TGCAGTGCTAGAGGAGGTCAGACAAACTACAATGAGCAGTTCTTC. Translated, it gives CSARGGQTNYNEQFF.

In its sample, this clonotype was seen a few times. V usage is TRBV19 and J usage is TRBJ2-7; D not resolved. From germline, CDR1 is LNHDA and CDR2 SQIVND (reference sequence). The CDR3 has 16 residues. Between the trimmed V and J ends, which lost 6 bases and 2 bases, there was a span of 20 bases. CDR3 amino acids: CASSSSVNRATYEQYF. CDR3 sequence (DNA): TGTGCCAGTAGCTCCTCGGTCAATAGAGCCACCTACGAGCAGTACTTC.

This clonotype was counted many times. The rearrangement uses TRBV10-1 and TRBJ2-5; unclear D gene. Germline CDR1 and CDR2: WNHNN and SYGVQD (reference sequence). Between the trimmed V and J ends, which lost 6 bases and 7 bases, there was a span of 15 bases. The CDR3 totals 13 residues. The chain's CDR3 is CASSQDTPGTQYF. The CDR3, as DNA: TGCGCCAGCAGCCAAGATACCCCAGGGACCCAGTACTTC.

This clonotype appeared many times. The V gene is TRBV7-2, the J gene TRBJ2-2; D is unclear. Germline V lookup: CDR1 SGHTA, CDR2 FQGNSA. The CDR3 extends over 15 amino acids. The germline V and J ends were trimmed by 5 bases and 3 bases, with 13 bases remaining between them. The CDR3 reads CASSRVAGDTGELFF. For the CDR3, the DNA is TGTGCCAGCAGCCGGGTGGCCGGAGACACCGGGGAGCTGTTTTTT.

This clonotype was found many times. J is TRBJ1-5 and V is TRBV18; D remains ambiguous. CDR1 and CDR2 from the germline V gene are KGHSH and LQKENI. Trimming pared 5 bases from V and 10 bases from J, leaving 15 bases between. This CDR3 spans 13 amino acids. The CDR3 loop is CASSSPGSGPQHF. The CDR3 nucleotides are TGTGCCAGCTCATCGCCCGGTTCCGGACCCCAGCATTTT. The full variable domain, its missing parts supplied by reference TRBV18 and TRBJ1-5, is NAGVMQNPRHLVRRRGQEARLRCSPMKGHSHVYWYRQLPEEGLKFMVYLQKENIIDESGMPKERFSAEFPKEGPSILRIQQVVRGDSAAYFCASSSPGSGPQHFGDGTRLSIL.

This clonotype turned up a few times. The chain has TRBV10-1 and TRBJ2-2; maybe TRBD2 (5 bases). Germline loops: CDR1 WNHNN, CDR2 SYGVQD (reference sequence). The ends were cut back, 3 bases at V and 7 bases at J, with 12 bases in the middle. CDR3 length equals 14 residues. The CDR3 region is CASSDGLLGGELFF. CDR3 coding DNA: TGCGCCAGCAGTGATGGACTCCTCGGCGGGGAGCTGTTTTTT.

This clonotype has a handful of counts. Sequence at one end of the junction differs from germline and may be a read error. This chain connects TRBV3-1 to TRBJ2-5; D uncertain. The germline V gene has CDR1 LGHDT and CDR2 YNNKEL (reference sequence). This CDR3 comprises 11 residues. The CDR3 spells CACSPGETQYF. CDR3 DNA: TGTGCCTGCAGCCCCGGGGAGACCCAGTACTTC.

The V gene is TRBV4-2, the J gene TRBJ2-1; 11 bases align to TRBD2. Per the germline V gene, CDR1 is LGHNA and CDR2 is YNFKEQ. The CDR3 consists of 17 residues. V lost 0 bases and J lost 9; bases outside the gene matches: 10. CDR3: CASSQDHYLAGGIEQFF. As DNA, the CDR3 is TGTGCCAGCAGCCAAGACCACTATTTAGCGGGAGGGATTGAGCAGTTCTTC.

This clonotype was observed a few times. Lacking the conserved final phenylalanine or tryptophan, this CDR3 likely reflects a read error. CDR3 amino acids: CASSLVRANTGELFL. Here the CDR3 DNA reads TGCGCCAGCAGCTTGGTCAGAGCGAACACCGGGGAGCTGTTTCTT. This sequence joins TRBV5-1 and TRBJ2-2; D is ambiguous. Trimming left V 0 bases short and J 0 bases short, with 6 bases between. Germline CDR1 and CDR2: SGHRS and YFSETQ. This CDR3 has 15 residues.

The table lists this clonotype with many counts. A far larger clone is one nucleotide away, so this likely arose from a read error. This chain connects TRBV2 to TRBJ2-7, with 7 bases identical to TRBD1. The junction had 4 bases not matched to a gene; V was cut back by 6 bases and J by 5 bases. The CDR3 totals 12 residues. CDR1 and CDR2 (germline): SNHLY, FYNNEI. The CDR3 is CASSSGQDEQYF. The CDR3 bases are TGTGCCAGCAGCTCCGGACAGGACGAGCAGTACTTC. The variable domain in full, with the rest retrieved from reference TRBV2 and TRBJ2-7, is EPEVTQTPSHQVTQMGQEVILRCVPISNHLYFYWYRQILGQKVEFLVSFYNNEISEKSEIFDDQFSVERPDGSNFTLKIRSTKLEDSAMYFCASSSGQDEQYFGPGTRLTVT.

This clonotype was detected ten times or more. CDR3 sequence reads: CASSPSPGAGNTIYF. In DNA form, the CDR3 reads TGTGCCAGCAGCCCATCCCCAGGGGCCGGAAACACCATATATTTT. The J gene is TRBJ1-3, the V gene TRBV7-3; possible D gene TRBD1, 6 bases. V dropped 5 bases and J dropped 4 bases, with 15 bases sitting between them. CDR1 is SGHTA, CDR2 FQGTGA, per germline. The CDR3 length is 15 residues.